This T cell receptor (beta chain) was obtained from a study of naive and memory T cell subsets. Regarding the study as a whole: TCR counts from RNA may reflect activation-linked expression changes. Over 90% of naive TCR sequences appeared only once after error correction, unlike memory subsets.

This CDR3 is 17 amino acids long. Germline CDR1 and CDR2: SEHNR and FQNEAQ (reference sequence). V shed 2 bases and J shed 1 base, with 14 bases lying between them. This clonotype has more than one count but fewer than ten. Its antigen remains unidentified. The beta constant-region primer was an equimolar mix of two oligonucleotides covering TRBC1 and TRBC2. TCRdb used MiXCR to reprocess the UMI-ligation and nested PCR reads, holding one entry per CDR3 protein. Of about 85,000 distinct CDR3 sequences in the sample, about an eighth were seen once. CMV status came from CD4+ IFNgamma after overnight CMV lysate stimulation. Cells stained for CD3, CD4, CD8, CD45RA, CD27 and viability were sorted into four CD45RA/CD27 subsets.

The specimen sequenced was central memory CD4+ T cells from blood. The TCR originated in a human donor in good health. The chain has TRBV7-9 and TRBJ2-2, with D tentatively TRBD2 (6 bases). DNA for the CDR3: TGTGCCAGCAGCTTAATCGGCGGGACCCAGAACACCGGGGAGCTGTTTTTT. This codes for CASSLIGGTQNTGELFF.